The entry below describes one T cell receptor (beta chain). The antigen is undetermined. The source of the sample is a study of T cell responses to AZD1222 COVID-19 vaccine. Study-wide results and limits: Spike-specific TCR breadth and depth rose after two AZD1222 doses. Donors were chiefly white British, with a greater number of females, and clonal diversity was perhaps underestimated. Along spike, vaccine-associated CD4 TCRs were found throughout, with dominance at 160-218 and 743-854.

Here immunoSEQ multiplex PCR was the method, and the copy in TCRdb shows in-frame clones only, minus some. Here the sample spans under 110,000 clones, about 90% being singletons. Second-dose intervals of approximately 4 or approximately 12 weeks were pooled. This receptor was identified in an adult who received the AZD1222 COVID-19 vaccine. The sequencing here drew on peripheral blood, taken 28 days after the second AZD1222 dose.

CDR3 nucleotides: TGTGCCAGTAGGGCCCGTGGCGAGGAGCGGCTGTTTTTT. This gives the protein CASRARGEERLFF. The chain links TRBV19 to TRBJ1-4; D remains unclear. The CDR3 loop spans 13 amino acids. The V end lost 6 bases, the J end lost 14 bases, and 19 bases lay between the germline ends. The germline V gene has CDR1 LNHDA and CDR2 SQIVND (reference sequence).